The clone carrying this T cell receptor beta chain appeared many times. The record originates from a study of blood T cells in healthy people across ages. It was with a sample-barcoded 5' primer and a J-beta primer mix that a second PCR of about 6 to 12 cycles was run. TCRdb independently ran MiXCR on the 5' RACE reads; one entry per CDR3 protein. The data contain about 280,000 distinct CDR3 sequences, roughly 27% of them singletons. CDR3 length equals 16 residues. CDR1 is MNHNY and CDR2 is SVGAGI in the germline V gene (reference sequence). Trimming stripped 4 bases from V and 2 bases from J, with 16 bases between.

Specimen: blood. The clonotype originates from a woman in her 70s in good health. The chain has TRBV6-6 and TRBJ2-3; perhaps D is TRBD1 or TRBD2 (6 bases each). The CDR3 region has the DNA TGTGCCAGCAGTTCCACTAACGGGGGCCACACAGATACGCAGTATTTT. This translates into CASSSTNGGHTDTQYF.